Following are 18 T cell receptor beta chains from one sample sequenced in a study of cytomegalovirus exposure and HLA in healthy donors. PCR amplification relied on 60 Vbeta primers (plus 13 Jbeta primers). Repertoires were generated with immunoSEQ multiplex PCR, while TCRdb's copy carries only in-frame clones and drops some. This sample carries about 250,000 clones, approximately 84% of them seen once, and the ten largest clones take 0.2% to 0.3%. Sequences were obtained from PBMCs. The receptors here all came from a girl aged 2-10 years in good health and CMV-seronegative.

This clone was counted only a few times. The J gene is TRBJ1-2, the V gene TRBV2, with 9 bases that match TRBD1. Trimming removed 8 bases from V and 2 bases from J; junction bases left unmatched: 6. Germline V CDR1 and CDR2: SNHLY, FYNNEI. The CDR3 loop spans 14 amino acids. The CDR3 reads CASGGDRENYGYTF. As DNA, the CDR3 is TGTGCCAGCGGCGGGGACAGGGAAAACTATGGCTACACCTTC.

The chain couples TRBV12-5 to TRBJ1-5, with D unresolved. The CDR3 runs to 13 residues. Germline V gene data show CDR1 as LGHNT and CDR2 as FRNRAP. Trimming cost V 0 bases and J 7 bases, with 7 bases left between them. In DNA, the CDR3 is TGTGCTAGTGGTTTGGTAGATCAGCAGCCCCAGCATTTT. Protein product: CASGLVDQQPQHF.

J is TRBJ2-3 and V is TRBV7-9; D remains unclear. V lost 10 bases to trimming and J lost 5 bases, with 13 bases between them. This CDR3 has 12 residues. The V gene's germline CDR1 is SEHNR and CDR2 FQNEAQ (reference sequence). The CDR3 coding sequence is TGTGCCACAAGCTCGACTCAAGATACGCAGTATTTT. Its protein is CATSSTQDTQYF.

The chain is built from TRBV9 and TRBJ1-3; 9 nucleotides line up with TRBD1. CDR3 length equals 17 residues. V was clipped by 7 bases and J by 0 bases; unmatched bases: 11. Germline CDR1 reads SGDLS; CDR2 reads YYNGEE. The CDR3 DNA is TGTGCCAGCTCTGGAGGGGACAGGGTTCCCTCTGGAAACACCATATATTTT. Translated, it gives CASSGGDRVPSGNTIYF.

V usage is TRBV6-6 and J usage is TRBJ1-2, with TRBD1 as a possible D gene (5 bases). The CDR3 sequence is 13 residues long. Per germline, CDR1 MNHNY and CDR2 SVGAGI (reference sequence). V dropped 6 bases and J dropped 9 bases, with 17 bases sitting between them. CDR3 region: CASRGLLTLSYTF. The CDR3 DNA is TGTGCCAGCAGGGGACTCCTGACCCTTAGCTACACCTTC.

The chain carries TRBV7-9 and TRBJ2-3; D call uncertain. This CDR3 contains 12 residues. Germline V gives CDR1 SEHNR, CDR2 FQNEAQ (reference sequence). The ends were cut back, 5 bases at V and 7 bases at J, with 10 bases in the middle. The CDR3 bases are TGTGCCAGCAGCACCTACCTTCATACGCAGTATTTT. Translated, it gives CASSTYLHTQYF.

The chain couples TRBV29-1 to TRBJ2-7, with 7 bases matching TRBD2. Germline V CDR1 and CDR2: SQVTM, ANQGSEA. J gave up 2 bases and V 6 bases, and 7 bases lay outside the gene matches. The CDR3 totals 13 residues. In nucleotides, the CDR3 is TGCAGCGTCACTAGCGAACGGACCTACGAGCAGTACTTC. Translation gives CSVTSERTYEQYF.

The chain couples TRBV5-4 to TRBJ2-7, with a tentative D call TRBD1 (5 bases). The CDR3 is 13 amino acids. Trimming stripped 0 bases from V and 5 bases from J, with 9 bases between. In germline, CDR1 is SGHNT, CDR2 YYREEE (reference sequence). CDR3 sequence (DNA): TGTGCCAGCAGCTTGGCCGGCAGGGACGAGCAGTACTTC. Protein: CASSLAGRDEQYF.

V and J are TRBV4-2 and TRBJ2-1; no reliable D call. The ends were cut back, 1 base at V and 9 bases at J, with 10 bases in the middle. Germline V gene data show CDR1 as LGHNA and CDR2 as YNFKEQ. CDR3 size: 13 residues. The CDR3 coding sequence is TGTGCCAGCAGCCAAGTTGAGATCCCTGAGCAGTTCTTC. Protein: CASSQVEIPEQFF.

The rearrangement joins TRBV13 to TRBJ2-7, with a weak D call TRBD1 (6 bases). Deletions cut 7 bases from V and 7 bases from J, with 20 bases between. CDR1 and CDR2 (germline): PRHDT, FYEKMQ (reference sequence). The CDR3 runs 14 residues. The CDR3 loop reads CASTSGTSRGEQYF. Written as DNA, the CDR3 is TGTGCCAGCACCTCCGGGACCTCGAGGGGGGAGCAGTACTTC. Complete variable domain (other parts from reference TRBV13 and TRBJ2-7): AAGVIQSPRHLIKEKRETATLKCYPIPRHDTVYWYQQGPGQDPQFLISFYEKMQSDKGSIPDRFSAQQFSDYHSELNMSSLELGDSALYFCASTSGTSRGEQYFGPGTRLTVT.

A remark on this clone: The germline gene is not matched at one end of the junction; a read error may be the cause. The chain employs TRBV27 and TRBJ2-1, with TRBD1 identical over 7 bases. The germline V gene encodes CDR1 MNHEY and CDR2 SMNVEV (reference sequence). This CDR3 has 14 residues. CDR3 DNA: TGTGCCAGCAGTTTACCGACAGGGATCAATGGGCAGTTCTTC. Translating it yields CASSLPTGINGQFF.

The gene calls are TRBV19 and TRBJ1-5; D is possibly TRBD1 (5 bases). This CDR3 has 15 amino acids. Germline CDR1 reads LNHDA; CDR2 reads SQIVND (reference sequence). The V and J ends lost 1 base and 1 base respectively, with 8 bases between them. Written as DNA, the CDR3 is TGTGCCAGTAGTATAGGGGGGGGGAGCAATCAGCCCCAGCATTTT. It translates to CASSIGGGSNQPQHF.

DNA of the CDR3: TGTGCCAGCAGTGTGCCAGGGGCCTATGGCTACACCTTC. It yields the protein CASSVPGAYGYTF. The chain employs TRBV2 and TRBJ1-2; tentative D call: TRBD1 (6 bases). The germline V and J ends were trimmed by 4 bases and 4 bases, with 10 bases remaining between them. The CDR3 loop spans 13 amino acids. Germline CDR1 reads SNHLY; CDR2 reads FYNNEI.

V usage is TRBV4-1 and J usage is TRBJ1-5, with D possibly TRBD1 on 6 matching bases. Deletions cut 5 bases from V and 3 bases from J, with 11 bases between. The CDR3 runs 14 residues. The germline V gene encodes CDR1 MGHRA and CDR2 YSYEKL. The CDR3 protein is CASSGTGPNQPQHF. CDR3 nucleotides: TGCGCCAGCAGCGGAACAGGGCCCAATCAGCCCCAGCATTTT.

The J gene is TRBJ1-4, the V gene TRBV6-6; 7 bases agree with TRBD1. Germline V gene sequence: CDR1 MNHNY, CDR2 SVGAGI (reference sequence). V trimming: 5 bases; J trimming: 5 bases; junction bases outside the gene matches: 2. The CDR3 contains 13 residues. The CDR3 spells CASSQTGNEKLFF. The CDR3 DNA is TGTGCCAGCAGTCAGACAGGGAATGAAAAACTGTTTTTT.

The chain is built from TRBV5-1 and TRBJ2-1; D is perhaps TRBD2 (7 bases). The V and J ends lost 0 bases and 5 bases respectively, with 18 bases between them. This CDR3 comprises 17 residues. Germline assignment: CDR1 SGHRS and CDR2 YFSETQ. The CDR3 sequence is CASSLARWGGANNEQFF. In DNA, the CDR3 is TGCGCCAGCAGCTTGGCGCGGTGGGGGGGGGCAAACAATGAGCAGTTCTTC. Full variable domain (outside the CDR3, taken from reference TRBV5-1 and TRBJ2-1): KAGVTQTPRYLIKTRGQQVTLSCSPISGHRSVSWYQQTPGQGLQFLFEYFSETQRNKGNFPGRFSGRQFSNSRSEMNVSTLELGDSALYLCASSLARWGGANNEQFFGPGTRLTVL.

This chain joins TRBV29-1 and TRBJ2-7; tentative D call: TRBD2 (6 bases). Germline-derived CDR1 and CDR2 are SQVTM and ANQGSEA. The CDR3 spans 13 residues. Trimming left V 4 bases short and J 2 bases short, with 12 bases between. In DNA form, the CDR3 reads TGCAGCGTTGCTCGGGACTCGACCTACGAGCAGTACTTC. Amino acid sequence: CSVARDSTYEQYF.

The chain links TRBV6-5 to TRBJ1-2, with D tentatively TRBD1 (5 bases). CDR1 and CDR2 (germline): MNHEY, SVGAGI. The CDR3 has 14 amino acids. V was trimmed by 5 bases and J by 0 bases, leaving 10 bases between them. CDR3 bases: TGTGCCAGCAGTCGTCAGGGATCTAACTATGGCTACACCTTC. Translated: CASSRQGSNYGYTF.